Detailed here is one T cell receptor (beta chain). Its antigen is still unknown. Noted treatment: approximately 18 received Ad26.COV2.S at low or high dose, single or two shots; about 5 received placebo; per-sample allocation not given. Sampling occurred on day 63 after the first vaccine or placebo injection. Assay used: immunoSEQ multiplex PCR; TCRdb lists only in-frame clones, some missing. This sample has around 450,000 clones; around 89% occur once, and the top ten carry 1.5% to 2%. This entry is derived from a study of Ad26.COV2.S vaccination and SARS-CoV-2 variants. At the level of the study: The COV1001 Ad26.COV2.S trial arm included the donor. Points from the study as a whole: Total T cell responses, in the TCR breadth and depth analyses, may have been underestimated. A substantial breadth of spike-specific CD8+ and CD4+ T cell responses after vaccination has been reported.

The CDR3 consists of 13 residues. Germline V gene sequence: CDR1 MNHEY, CDR2 SVGAGI. Trimming cost V 3 bases and J 4 bases, with 10 bases left between them. This TCR was recovered from a person aged 18-60 years who received the Ad26.COV2.S COVID-19 vaccine or a placebo. J is TRBJ2-7 and V is TRBV6-5; D possibly uses TRBD1 or TRBD2 (5 bases each). Sequencing was performed on peripheral blood, taken in a trial of Ad26.COV2.S vaccine versus placebo. Here the CDR3 reads CASSYRGGYEQYF. The CDR3 DNA sequence: TGTGCCAGCAGTTATCGTGGGGGTTACGAGCAGTACTTC.